The subject of this entry is one TCR beta chain. Trimming shortened V by 0 bases and J by 0 bases, and 9 bases separated the two germline ends. The CDR3 length is 15 residues. Germline V gene lookup returns CDR1 LNHNV and CDR2 YYDKDF (reference sequence). The source of the sample is a study of OX40 agonist ivuxolimab in advanced cancers. Profiled with immunoSEQ multiplex PCR; TCRdb holds only in-frame clones, not every one. The sample consists of some 33,000 clones, roughly 80% of them appearing once. The chain uses TRBV15 and TRBJ2-7; D uncertain. The material was CD4+ or CD8+ T cells sorted from blood, obtained in a trial of the OX40 agonist ivuxolimab. This receptor was taken from an adult with an advanced solid tumor such as melanoma, head and neck, liver or kidney cancer. The CDR3 nucleotides are TGTGCCACCAGCAGAGATCAAGACCACTCCTACGAGCAGTACTTC. Translating it yields CATSRDQDHSYEQYF.